This entry features one T cell receptor (beta chain) sequence. Its specificity is unknown. The record originates from a study of somatic mutations in cytotoxic T cells in rheumatoid arthritis. General study results and limits: A single CD8+ clone exceeded 20% of CD8+ cells in 8 of 65 patients. Patients with rheumatoid arthritis, but not healthy controls, had CD8+ clonality that increased with age. Age-matched healthy controls and rheumatoid arthritis patients had CD8+ T-cell clonality that did not differ significantly.

This table comes from immunoSEQ multiplex PCR, and its TCRdb copy is limited to in-frame clones, with some not included. This sample carries more than 20,000 clones, around 76% of them seen once, and the ten largest clones take roughly 4.9%. The sequencing input was CD8+ T cells sorted from blood. This receptor was identified in a man aged 50 to 60 in good health.

For the CDR3, the DNA is TGTGCCAGCAGCTTCGGGAATCAGCCCCAGCATTTT. It translates to CASSFGNQPQHF. This chain joins TRBV5-6 and TRBJ1-5; D gene uncertain. CDR3 size: 12 residues. Germline V lookup: CDR1 SGHDT, CDR2 YYEEEE. V lost 2 bases to trimming and J lost 4 bases, with 4 bases between them.